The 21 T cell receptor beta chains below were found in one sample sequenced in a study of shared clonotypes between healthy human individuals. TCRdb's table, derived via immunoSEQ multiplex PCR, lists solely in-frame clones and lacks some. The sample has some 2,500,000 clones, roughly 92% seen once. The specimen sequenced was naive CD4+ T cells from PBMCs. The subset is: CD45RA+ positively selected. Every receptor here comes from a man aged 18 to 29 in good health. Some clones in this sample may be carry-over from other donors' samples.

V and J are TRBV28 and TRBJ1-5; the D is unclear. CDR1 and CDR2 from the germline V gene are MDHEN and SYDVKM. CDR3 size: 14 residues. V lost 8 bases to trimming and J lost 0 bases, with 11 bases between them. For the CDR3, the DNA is TGTGCCAGCTGGTCCTTGGATAGCAATCAGCCCCAGCATTTT. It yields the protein CASWSLDSNQPQHF.

Here the CDR3 DNA reads TGCAGCGTTGGGCCACACTTAATGTCCTACAATGAGCAGTTCTTC. Protein: CSVGPHLMSYNEQFF. The rearrangement links TRBV29-1 to TRBJ2-1, with D unresolved. The CDR3 extends over 15 amino acids. Trimming cost V 4 bases and J 1 base, with 14 bases left between them. The germline V gene encodes CDR1 SQVTM and CDR2 ANQGSEA.

The CDR3 bases are TGTGCCACCAGCAGAGATCTCCAGAATACAAACACTGAAGCTTTCTTT. It specifies CATSRDLQNTNTEAFF. The chain uses TRBV15 and TRBJ1-1; D is uncertain. V lost 0 bases, J lost 2 bases, and 13 bases lay in between. CDR1 and CDR2 (germline): LNHNV, YYDKDF (reference sequence). This CDR3 has 16 residues.

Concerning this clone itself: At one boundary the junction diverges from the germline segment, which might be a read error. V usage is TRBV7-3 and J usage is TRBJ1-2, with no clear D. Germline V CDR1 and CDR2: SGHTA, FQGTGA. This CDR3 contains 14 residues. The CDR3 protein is CVSRFGPSGGSYTF. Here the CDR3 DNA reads TGTGTCAGCAGGTTCGGGCCTTCAGGCGGGAGCTACACCTTC.

CDR3 nucleotides: TGCGCCAGCAGTGAGTCAATAGGGGGCGCACAGCAGTTCTTC. This sequence encodes CASSESIGGAQQFF. V usage is TRBV10-1 and J usage is TRBJ2-1; 7 bases are a match to TRBD1. J gave up 11 bases and V 0 bases, and 7 bases lay outside the gene matches. The germline CDR1 and CDR2 sequences are WNHNN and SYGVQD (reference sequence). The CDR3 consists of 14 residues.

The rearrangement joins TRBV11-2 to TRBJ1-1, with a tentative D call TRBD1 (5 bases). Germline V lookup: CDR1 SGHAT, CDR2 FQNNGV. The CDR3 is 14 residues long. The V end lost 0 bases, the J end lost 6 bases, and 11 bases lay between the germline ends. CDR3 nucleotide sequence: TGTGCCAGCAGCTTAGAAGCAGGGAGTCCTGAAGCTTTCTTT. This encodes CASSLEAGSPEAFF.

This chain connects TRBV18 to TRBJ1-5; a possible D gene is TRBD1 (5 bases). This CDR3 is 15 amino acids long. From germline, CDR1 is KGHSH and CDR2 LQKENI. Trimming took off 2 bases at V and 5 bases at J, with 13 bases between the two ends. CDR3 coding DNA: TGTGCCAGCTCACCAGTCGAGGGGCGGCATCAGCCCCAGCATTTT. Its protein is CASSPVEGRHQPQHF.

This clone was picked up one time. Here the CDR3 reads CASSLARILLNQPQHF. As DNA, the CDR3 is TGTGCCAGCAGCTTAGCGCGCATTTTACTTAATCAGCCCCAGCATTTT. The chain uses TRBV7-3 and TRBJ1-5; D gene ambiguous. The CDR3 runs to 16 residues. Germline CDR1 is SGHTA and CDR2 is FQGTGA. The V end lost 2 bases, the J end lost 4 bases, and 15 bases lay between the germline ends.

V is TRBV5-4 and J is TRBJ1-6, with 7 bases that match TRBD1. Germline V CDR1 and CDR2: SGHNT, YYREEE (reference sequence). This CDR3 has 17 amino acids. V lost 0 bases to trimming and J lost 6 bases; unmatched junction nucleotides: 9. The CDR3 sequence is CASSLGPPWDSNSPLHF. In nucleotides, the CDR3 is TGTGCCAGCAGCTTGGGGCCCCCCTGGGACAGTAATTCACCCCTCCACTTT.

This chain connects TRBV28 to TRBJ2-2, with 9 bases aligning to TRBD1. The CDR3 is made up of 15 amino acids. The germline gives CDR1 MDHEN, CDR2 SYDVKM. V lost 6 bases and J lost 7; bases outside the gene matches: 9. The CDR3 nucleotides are TGTGCCAGCAGCGTCCGGGACAGGGCCGGCGGGGAGCTGTTTTTT. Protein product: CASSVRDRAGGELFF. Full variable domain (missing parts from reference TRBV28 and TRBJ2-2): DVKVTQSSRYLVKRTGEKVFLECVQDMDHENMFWYRQDPGLGLRLIYFSYDVKMKEKGDIPEGYSVSREKKERFSLILESASTNQTSMYLCASSVRDRAGGELFFGEGSRLTVL.

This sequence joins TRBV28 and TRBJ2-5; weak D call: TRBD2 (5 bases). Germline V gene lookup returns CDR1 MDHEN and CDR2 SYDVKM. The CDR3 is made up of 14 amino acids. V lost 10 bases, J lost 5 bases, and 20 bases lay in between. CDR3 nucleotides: TGTGCCACCACCGGGGTTCCCTCGGGGGAGACCCAGTACTTC. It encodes CATTGVPSGETQYF.

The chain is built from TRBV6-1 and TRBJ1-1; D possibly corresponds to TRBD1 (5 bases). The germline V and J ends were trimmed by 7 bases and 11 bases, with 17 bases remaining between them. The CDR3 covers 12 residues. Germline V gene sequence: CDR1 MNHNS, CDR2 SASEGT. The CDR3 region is CASKIGTLGAFF. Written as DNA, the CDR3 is TGTGCCAGCAAAATAGGGACCTTAGGGGCTTTCTTT.

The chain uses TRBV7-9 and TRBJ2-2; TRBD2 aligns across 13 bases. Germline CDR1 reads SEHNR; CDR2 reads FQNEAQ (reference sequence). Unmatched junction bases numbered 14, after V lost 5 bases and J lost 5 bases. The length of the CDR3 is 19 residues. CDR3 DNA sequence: TGTGCCAGCAGCCACCCTCCCGGACTAGCGGGAGTTAATACCGGGGAGCTGTTTTTT. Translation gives CASSHPPGLAGVNTGELFF.

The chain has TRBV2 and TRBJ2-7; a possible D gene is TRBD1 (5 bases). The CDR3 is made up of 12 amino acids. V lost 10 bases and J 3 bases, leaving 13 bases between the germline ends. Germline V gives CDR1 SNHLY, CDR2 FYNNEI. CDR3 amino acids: CATNDRNYEQYF. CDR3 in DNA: TGTGCCACAAATGACAGAAACTACGAGCAGTACTTC.

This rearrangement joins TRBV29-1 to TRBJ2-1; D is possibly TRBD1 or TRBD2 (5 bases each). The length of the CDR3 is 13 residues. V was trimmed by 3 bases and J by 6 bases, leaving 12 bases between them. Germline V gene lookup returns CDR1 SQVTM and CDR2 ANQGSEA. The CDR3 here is CSVEGPGRNEQFF. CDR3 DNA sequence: TGCAGCGTTGAGGGGCCGGGACGCAATGAGCAGTTCTTC.

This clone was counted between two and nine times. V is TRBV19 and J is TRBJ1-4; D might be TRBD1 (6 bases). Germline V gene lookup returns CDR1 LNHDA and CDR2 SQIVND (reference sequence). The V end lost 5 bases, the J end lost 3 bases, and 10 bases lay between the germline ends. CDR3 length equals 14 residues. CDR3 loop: CASSLQGPNEKLFF. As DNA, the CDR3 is TGTGCCAGTAGTCTACAGGGACCTAATGAAAAACTGTTTTTT.

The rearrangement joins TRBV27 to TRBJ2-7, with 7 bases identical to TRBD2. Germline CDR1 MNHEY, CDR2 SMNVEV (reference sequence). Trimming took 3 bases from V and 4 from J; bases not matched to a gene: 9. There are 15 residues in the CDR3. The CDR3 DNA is TGTGCCAGCAGTTTGGAAGGGGACTACCTATACGAGCAGTACTTC. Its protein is CASSLEGDYLYEQYF.

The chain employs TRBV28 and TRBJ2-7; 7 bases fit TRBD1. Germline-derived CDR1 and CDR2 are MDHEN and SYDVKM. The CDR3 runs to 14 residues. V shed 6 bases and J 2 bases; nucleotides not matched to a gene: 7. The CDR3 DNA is TGTGCCAGCAGACCCTCAGGGGGACCCTACGAGCAGTACTTC. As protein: CASRPSGGPYEQYF.

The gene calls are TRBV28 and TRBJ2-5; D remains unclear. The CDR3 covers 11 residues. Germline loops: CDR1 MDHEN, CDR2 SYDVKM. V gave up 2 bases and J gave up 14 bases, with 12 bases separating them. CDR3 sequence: CASSLAGPSYF. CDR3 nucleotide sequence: TGTGCCAGCAGTTTAGCCGGGCCCTCTTACTTC. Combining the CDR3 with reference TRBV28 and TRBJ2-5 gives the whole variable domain DVKVTQSSRYLVKRTGEKVFLECVQDMDHENMFWYRQDPGLGLRLIYFSYDVKMKEKGDIPEGYSVSREKKERFSLILESASTNQTSMYLCASSLAGPSYFGPGTRLLVL.

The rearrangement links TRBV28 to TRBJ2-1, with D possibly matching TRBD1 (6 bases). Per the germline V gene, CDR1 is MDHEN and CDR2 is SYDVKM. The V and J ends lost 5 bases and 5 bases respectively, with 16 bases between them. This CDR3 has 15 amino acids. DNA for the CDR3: TGTGCCAGCAGTCCGTGGGGGACACTCAACAATGAGCAGTTCTTC. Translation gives CASSPWGTLNNEQFF.

DNA for the CDR3: TGCGCCAGCGCGAAAGAAGGGGGGGTGGTAAAGGAAAAACTGTTTTTT. This gives the protein CASAKEGGVVKEKLFF. The rearrangement links TRBV5-1 to TRBJ1-4, with a possible D match to TRBD1 (6 bases). V gave up 7 bases and J gave up 8 bases, with 24 bases separating them. The CDR3 is made up of 16 amino acids. Germline loops: CDR1 SGHRS, CDR2 YFSETQ.